The clone carrying this TCR beta chain was seen only a few times. Its antigen is undetermined. This record belongs to a study of cytomegalovirus exposure and HLA in healthy donors. Study outcomes and limitations: The only immune exposure information that was available was CMV serostatus. Most of the TCR beta V segments (in an earlier analysis) were productive either about 87% or about 30% of the time.

Vbeta (60) and Jbeta (13) primers were used in the PCR. Produced via immunoSEQ multiplex PCR; TCRdb's table is partial and in-frame only. The data hold about 140,000 clones, with over 60% observed a single time. V shed 5 bases and J shed 0 bases, with 6 bases lying between them. The germline gives CDR1 SGHVS, CDR2 FNYEAQ. The CDR3 sequence is 13 residues long. This TCR was sampled from a male donor in good health and CMV-seropositive. Sequenced material: PBMCs. The chain carries TRBV7-6 and TRBJ2-3; D not resolved. CDR3 in amino acids: CASSPVSTDTQYF. The CDR3 DNA sequence: TGTGCCAGCAGCCCCGTTAGCACAGATACGCAGTATTTT.